This T cell receptor (beta chain) was sequenced during a study of control samples from healthy donors and cancer patients. Using immunoSEQ multiplex PCR, the repertoire was profiled, and TCRdb retains in-frame clones only, with some absent. The table includes 100,000 to 150,000 clones, approximately 90% detected once. Per the germline V gene, CDR1 is LNHDA and CDR2 is SQIVND (reference sequence). Trimming left V 7 bases short and J 2 bases short, with 14 bases between. The CDR3 sequence is 14 residues long. The TCR was taken from a man aged 40-49 years in good health. V usage is TRBV19 and J usage is TRBJ1-2, with D uncertain. Sequenced: blood. The CDR3 loop is CASTMENRNYGYTF. In DNA form, the CDR3 reads TGTGCCAGTACTATGGAAAACCGGAACTATGGCTACACCTTC.